These 30 T cell receptor beta chains were sequenced from one sample in a study of response to subunit inactivated influenza vaccine. TCRdb itself ran the RT-PCR reads through MiXCR, one entry per CDR3 protein. The sample has approximately 700,000 distinct CDR3 sequences, over 11% seen once. This material consisted of PBMCs from blood, taken roughly 15 days before vaccination. Every receptor here comes from a man between 45 and 60 years old who received an inactivated influenza vaccine.

The table lists this clonotype with a few counts. The CDR3 DNA reads as TGTGCCAGCAGTTACTCTGGGGGACAGGGGGCCTACAATGAGCAGTTCTTC. Amino acid sequence: CASSYSGGQGAYNEQFF. The chain couples TRBV6-5 to TRBJ2-1; 11 nucleotides line up with TRBD1. This CDR3 has 17 residues. The germline V gene has CDR1 MNHEY and CDR2 SVGAGI. Trimming cost V 0 bases and J 2 bases; bases outside gene matches: 3.

This chain's CDR3 is CASSDLLAGTSDYEQYF. The DNA for the CDR3 is TGTGCCAGCAGTGACTTACTAGCGGGAACTTCCGACTACGAGCAGTACTTC. The chain joins TRBV28 to TRBJ2-7; 10 bases are shared with TRBD2. CDR1 and CDR2 from the germline V gene are MDHEN and SYDVKM. V was clipped by 5 bases and J by 3 bases; unmatched bases: 13. The CDR3 covers 17 residues.

This clonotype has a handful of counts. This chain joins TRBV7-2 and TRBJ2-2, with 10 bases lining up with TRBD2. The V gene's germline CDR1 is SGHTA and CDR2 FQGNSA. Trimming took 5 bases from V and 4 from J; bases not matched to a gene: 4. CDR3 size: 15 residues. The CDR3 here is CASSGGLAFTGELFF. DNA of the CDR3: TGTGCCAGCAGCGGGGGACTAGCGTTCACCGGGGAGCTGTTTTTT.

This clonotype has a handful of counts. The J gene is TRBJ2-7, the V gene TRBV20-1; 9 bases line up with TRBD2. V trimming: 3 bases; J trimming: 4 bases; junction bases outside the gene matches: 4. CDR3 length equals 13 residues. Germline V gene sequence: CDR1 DFQATT, CDR2 SNEGSKA (reference sequence). CDR3 DNA sequence: TGCAGTGCTAGCGCGGGAGGGCCTTACGAGCAGTACTTC. It codes for CSASAGGPYEQYF.

The chain couples TRBV12-3 or TRBV12-4 to TRBJ2-4, with TRBD1 matching over 10 bases. The CDR3 contains 15 residues. The trim removed 6 bases at V and 7 bases at J, leaving 9 bases unmatched. The CDR3 DNA is TGTGCCAGCAGCCCCCGGGTGACAGGGGGCAACATTCAGTACTTC. It codes for CASSPRVTGGNIQYF.

This clonotype was counted only a few times. The genes are TRBV4-3 and TRBJ1-1; perhaps TRBD1 as D (6 bases). Germline lookup yields CDR1 LGHNA and CDR2 YSLEER. V was cut by 1 base and J by 1 base, with 10 bases left in between. The CDR3 loop spans 15 amino acids. The CDR3 nucleotides are TGCGCCAGCAGCCAAGTCACGGACAGGAACACTGAAGCTTTCTTT. As protein: CASSQVTDRNTEAFF.

This clonotype showed up many times. V gene TRBV3-1 combines with J gene TRBJ2-3, with TRBD2 identical over 7 bases. In germline, CDR1 is LGHDT, CDR2 YNNKEL (reference sequence). This CDR3 spans 17 amino acids. With V trimmed by 3 bases and J by 3 bases, 12 bases remained unmatched. CDR3 in DNA: TGTGCCAGCAGCCACGGCGGGGGAGCGATTTCGACAGATACGCAGTATTTT. The encoded protein is CASSHGGGAISTDTQYF.

This clonotype has a handful of counts. V gene TRBV27 combines with J gene TRBJ2-7; D is possibly TRBD2 (5 bases). The CDR3 is made up of 13 amino acids. Trimming took off 7 bases at V and 6 bases at J, with 16 bases between the two ends. Looked up from germline, CDR1 is MNHEY and CDR2 is SMNVEV (reference sequence). CDR3 loop: CASTGGMASEQYF. CDR3 bases: TGTGCCAGCACCGGAGGCATGGCAAGCGAGCAGTACTTC.

The chain links TRBV5-1 to TRBJ1-6; D is possibly TRBD1 (5 bases). Per the germline V gene, CDR1 is SGHRS and CDR2 is YFSETQ. The CDR3 totals 14 residues. V was cut by 3 bases and J by 7 bases, with 11 bases left in between. CDR3: CASSSRDGNSPLHF. DNA of the CDR3: TGCGCCAGCAGCTCCCGGGACGGAAATTCACCCCTCCACTTT. Full variable domain (missing parts from reference TRBV5-1 and TRBJ1-6): KAGVTQTPRYLIKTRGQQVTLSCSPISGHRSVSWYQQTPGQGLQFLFEYFSETQRNKGNFPGRFSGRQFSNSRSEMNVSTLELGDSALYLCASSSRDGNSPLHFGNGTRLTVT.

This clonotype appeared many times. This rearrangement joins TRBV4-3 to TRBJ2-1; no clear D. The germline V gene has CDR1 LGHNA and CDR2 YSLEER. V was pared by 0 bases and J by 10 bases, with 13 bases between. The CDR3 has 14 amino acids. Here the CDR3 DNA reads TGCGCCAGCAGCCAAGATTCCTCCCCCGTGGAGCAGTTCTTC. Amino acid sequence: CASSQDSSPVEQFF.

This clonotype was counted only a few times. At one of its ends the junction is not consistent with the germline gene, which may arise from a read error. The CDR3 spells CASSNRALLSF. CDR3 coding DNA: TGTGCCAGCAGCAACCGGGCCCTACTATCCTTT. The V and J genes are TRBV6-6 and TRBJ1-1; D gene uncertain. The germline V gene encodes CDR1 MNHNY and CDR2 SVGAGI (reference sequence). The length of the CDR3 is 11 residues.

This clonotype was picked up a small number of times. The chain has TRBV10-3 and TRBJ1-6; D possibly corresponds to TRBD1 (5 bases). The CDR3 has 13 amino acids. Per the germline V gene, CDR1 is ENHRY and CDR2 is SYGVKD. V lost 6 bases to trimming and J lost 6 bases, with 9 bases between them. CDR3 sequence: CAIRPGSNSPLHF. Written as DNA, the CDR3 is TGTGCCATCAGGCCAGGGTCTAATTCACCCCTCCACTTT.

CDR3 region: CASSVGQGNEQFF. The DNA of the CDR3 is TGTGCCAGCAGTGTGGGACAGGGCAATGAGCAGTTCTTC. The chain links TRBV6-2 or TRBV6-3 to TRBJ2-1, with 9 bases identical to TRBD1. J was trimmed by 6 bases and V by 5 bases; bases with no gene match: 2. The germline CDR1 and CDR2 sequences are MNHEY and SVGEGT. The CDR3 has 13 amino acids.

This chain joins TRBV7-2 and TRBJ2-6; no clear D. From germline, CDR1 is SGHTA and CDR2 FQGNSA. CDR3 length: 16 residues. V was trimmed by 2 bases and J by 1 base, leaving 9 bases between them. The CDR3 DNA reads TGTGCCAGCAGCTTAAGAATCAGTTCTGGGGCCAACGTCCTGACTTTC. Residues: CASSLRISSGANVLTF.

V usage is TRBV19 and J usage is TRBJ1-6; D remains unclear. CDR3 length: 16 residues. CDR1 is LNHDA, CDR2 SQIVND, per germline (reference sequence). V dropped 3 bases and J dropped 6 bases, with 15 bases sitting between them. CDR3 amino acids: CASSIDRESGNSPLHF. In DNA, the CDR3 is TGTGCCAGTAGTATCGACCGGGAGTCGGGTAATTCACCCCTCCACTTT.

This clonotype appeared a few times. The J gene is TRBJ1-5, the V gene TRBV28; the D is unclear. This CDR3 is built from 15 residues. Trimming cost V 5 bases and J 0 bases, with 11 bases left between them. Germline CDR1 reads MDHEN; CDR2 reads SYDVKM. CDR3 in amino acids: CASSIPLNSNQPQHF. The DNA for the CDR3 is TGTGCCAGCAGTATCCCGTTGAATAGCAATCAGCCCCAGCATTTT.

Only a few counts were recorded for this clonotype. The chain uses TRBV15 and TRBJ2-2, with no clear D. This CDR3 is 15 amino acids long. V gave up 3 bases and J gave up 1 base, with 9 bases separating them. Per the germline V gene, CDR1 is LNHNV and CDR2 is YYDKDF (reference sequence). The DNA for the CDR3 is TGTGCCACCAGCAGGGAAAAGCGGAACACCGGGGAGCTGTTTTTT. Residues: CATSREKRNTGELFF.

The rearrangement links TRBV11-1 to TRBJ2-5; 7 bases align to TRBD2. The CDR3 length is 18 residues. The germline V gene encodes CDR1 SGHAT and CDR2 FQDESV (reference sequence). The V and J ends lost 0 bases and 2 bases, in that order; junction bases with no gene match: 12. CDR3 nucleotides: TGTGCCAGCAGCTTAGCACTAGGGGAGGGTCGTGCTCAAGAGACCCAGTACTTC. This sequence encodes CASSLALGEGRAQETQYF.

This clonotype was detected only a few times. This chain connects TRBV28 to TRBJ2-3; 8 bases agree with TRBD2. The trim removed 9 bases at V and 0 bases at J, leaving 8 bases unmatched. The CDR3 spans 15 residues. Germline CDR1 MDHEN, CDR2 SYDVKM. In DNA, the CDR3 is TGTGCCAGGCAGCGGGAGAAGTGTAGCACAGATACGCAGTATTTT. This translates into CARQREKCSTDTQYF. The whole variable domain, filled in from reference TRBV28 and TRBJ2-3, reads DVKVTQSSRYLVKRTGEKVFLECVQDMDHENMFWYRQDPGLGLRLIYFSYDVKMKEKGDIPEGYSVSREKKERFSLILESASTNQTSMYLCARQREKCSTDTQYFGPGTRLTVL.

V gene TRBV7-2 combines with J gene TRBJ2-2; 9 nucleotides match TRBD1. Looked up from germline, CDR1 is SGHTA and CDR2 is FQGNSA. The V gene end was trimmed by 6 bases and the J gene end by 2 bases; junction bases not matched to a gene: 10. The CDR3 is 17 residues long. CDR3 loop: CASRPTGGRDNTGELFF. CDR3 DNA: TGTGCCAGCAGGCCCACAGGGGGCCGAGATAACACCGGGGAGCTGTTTTTT.

The chain joins TRBV19 to TRBJ2-1; a possible D gene is TRBD2 (6 bases). Germline V gene lookup returns CDR1 LNHDA and CDR2 SQIVND (reference sequence). V lost 5 bases to trimming and J lost 5 bases, with 13 bases between them. The CDR3 runs 14 residues. The CDR3 DNA sequence: TGTGCCAGTAGTGGGAGGTCCGGTCACAATGAGCAGTTCTTC. Its protein is CASSGRSGHNEQFF. Full variable domain (remainder filled in from reference TRBV19 and TRBJ2-1): DGGITQSPKYLFRKEGQNVTLSCEQNLNHDAMYWYRQDPGQGLRLIYYSQIVNDFQKGDIAEGYSVSREKKESFPLTVTSAQKNPTAFYLCASSGRSGHNEQFFGPGTRLTVL.

This chain joins TRBV12-3 or TRBV12-4 and TRBJ2-7; TRBD2 is a possible D gene (6 bases). V lost 7 bases, J lost 0 bases, and 16 bases lay in between. The CDR3 length is 15 residues. In DNA, the CDR3 is TGTGCCAGCATGAGGAGGGGAGAAGGCTCCTACGAGCAGTACTTC. Translating gives CASMRRGEGSYEQYF.

Of note for this clonotype: A read error may explain this, as a much larger clone is one base away. The chain combines TRBV20-1 with TRBJ2-3; 7 bases match TRBD1. Germline lookup yields CDR1 DFQATT and CDR2 SNEGSKA (reference sequence). This CDR3 has 16 amino acids. CDR3 sequence: CCARSPRGPGTDTQYF. CDR3 coding DNA: TGCTGTGCTAGGTCTCCGAGGGGGCCTGGCACAGATACGCAGTATTTT.

This clonotype was recorded many times. This chain uses TRBV10-3 with TRBJ2-2; 9 bases align to TRBD1. Germline CDR1 and CDR2: ENHRY and SYGVKD. The CDR3 is made up of 15 amino acids. Unmatched junction bases numbered 5, after V lost 6 bases and J lost 3 bases. CDR3: CAIRPGQGYTGELFF. The CDR3 DNA follows: TGTGCCATCAGACCGGGACAGGGCTACACCGGGGAGCTGTTTTTT.

This clonotype was counted only a few times. V gene TRBV4-2 combines with J gene TRBJ2-2; the D is unclear. The CDR3 length is 15 residues. Germline loops: CDR1 LGHNA, CDR2 YNFKEQ. V lost 0 bases, J lost 1 base, and 6 bases lay in between. Here the CDR3 DNA reads TGTGCCAGCAGCCAAGACCCAAGGAACACCGGGGAGCTGTTTTTT. Protein sequence: CASSQDPRNTGELFF.

The chain combines TRBV28 with TRBJ2-7, with a tentative D call TRBD2 (6 bases). Germline CDR1 and CDR2: MDHEN and SYDVKM. With 6 bases removed from V and 4 bases from J, the gap between germline ends came to 10 bases. This CDR3 is 12 amino acids long. The CDR3 DNA reads TGTGCCAGCAGGAGCGGGCCTTACGAGCAGTACTTC. Its protein product is CASRSGPYEQYF. Full variable domain (outside the CDR3, taken from reference TRBV28 and TRBJ2-7): DVKVTQSSRYLVKRTGEKVFLECVQDMDHENMFWYRQDPGLGLRLIYFSYDVKMKEKGDIPEGYSVSREKKERFSLILESASTNQTSMYLCASRSGPYEQYFGPGTRLTVT.

This clonotype was recorded many times. The CDR3 nucleotides read TGTGCCAGCAGTTTCCCGCGGGGGTCCTACAATGAGCAGTTCTTC. Its protein product is CASSFPRGSYNEQFF. V gene TRBV5-6 combines with J gene TRBJ2-1; 7 positions agree with TRBD2. V shed 5 bases and J 1 base; nucleotides not matched to a gene: 6. CDR3 length: 15 amino acids. CDR1 is SGHDT, CDR2 YYEEEE, per germline.

This sequence joins TRBV29-1 and TRBJ2-5, with 9 positions matching TRBD1. V lost 6 bases and J lost 2; bases outside the gene matches: 4. This CDR3 has 13 residues. Germline values: CDR1 SQVTM, CDR2 ANQGSEA. The CDR3 loop is CSVGTGQQETQYF. The CDR3 DNA is TGCAGCGTCGGGACAGGGCAACAAGAGACCCAGTACTTC.

This clonotype turned up a few times. V is TRBV10-3 and J is TRBJ1-1, with D possibly TRBD1 on 6 matching bases. The CDR3 runs to 15 residues. V was cut by 4 bases and J by 1 base, with 13 bases left in between. The germline V gene encodes CDR1 ENHRY and CDR2 SYGVKD. CDR3 region: CAISGPSGQNTEAFF. For the CDR3, the DNA is TGTGCCATCAGTGGCCCCTCGGGACAGAACACTGAAGCTTTCTTT.

This clonotype was detected many times. The chain couples TRBV6-5 to TRBJ1-5; tentatively, D is TRBD1 (5 bases). Trimming took 7 bases from V and 3 from J, leaving 31 bases between them. From germline, CDR1 is MNHEY and CDR2 SVGAGI. This CDR3 spans 20 amino acids. CDR3 DNA sequence: TGTGCCAGCACCCAAGGCATATTAGGCGGGGGGGTCGGTACCAATCAGCCCCAGCATTTT. This sequence encodes CASTQGILGGGVGTNQPQHF.